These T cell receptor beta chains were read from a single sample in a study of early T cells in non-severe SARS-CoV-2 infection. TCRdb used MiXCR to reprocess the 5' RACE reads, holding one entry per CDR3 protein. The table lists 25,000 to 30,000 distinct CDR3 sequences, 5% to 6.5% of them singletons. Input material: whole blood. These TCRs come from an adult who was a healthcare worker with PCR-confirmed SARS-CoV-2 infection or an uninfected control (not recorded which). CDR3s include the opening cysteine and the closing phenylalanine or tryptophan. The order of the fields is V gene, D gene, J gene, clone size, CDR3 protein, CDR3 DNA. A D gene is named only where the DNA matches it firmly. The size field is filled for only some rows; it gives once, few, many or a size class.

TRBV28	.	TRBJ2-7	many	CASSTGSYEQYF	TGTGCCAGCAGTACAGGGTCCTACGAGCAGTACTTC
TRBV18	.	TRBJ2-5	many	CASSPPSGSETQYF	TGTGCCAGCTCACCACCATCAGGGTCAGAGACCCAGTACTTC
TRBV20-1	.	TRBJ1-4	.	CSARAEGANEKLFF	TGCAGTGCTAGAGCTGAAGGGGCTAATGAAAAACTGTTTTTT
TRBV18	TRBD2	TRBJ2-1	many	CASSPGLAGFNEQFF	TGTGCCAGCTCACCCGGACTAGCGGGATTCAATGAGCAGTTCTTC
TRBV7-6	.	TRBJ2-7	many	CASSATHSGTPSEQYF	TGTGCCAGCAGCGCCACCCATAGCGGAACTCCCTCGGAGCAGTACTTC
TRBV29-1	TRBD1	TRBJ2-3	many	CSVQTGSSTDTQYF	TGCAGCGTTCAGACAGGGTCTAGCACAGATACGCAGTATTTT
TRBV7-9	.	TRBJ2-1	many	CASSFLAGQFF	TGTGCCAGCAGCTTCTTGGCAGGGCAGTTCTTC
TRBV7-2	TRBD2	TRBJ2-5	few	CASSSPFGSGYKETQYF	TGTGCCAGCAGCTCCCCTTTTGGTAGCGGGTACAAAGAGACCCAGTACTTC
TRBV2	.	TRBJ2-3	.	CAGNTGRADTQYF	TGTGCCGGGAATACAGGGAGAGCAGATACGCAGTATTTT
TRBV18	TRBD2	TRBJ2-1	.	CASSPLGLAGHNEQFF	TGTGCCAGCTCACCCCTCGGACTAGCGGGGCACAATGAGCAGTTCTTC
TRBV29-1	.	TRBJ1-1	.	CSARTANTEAFF	TGCAGCGCCCGGACAGCGAACACTGAAGCTTTCTTT
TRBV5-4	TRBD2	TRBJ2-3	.	CASSSLTSGTTDTQYF	TGTGCCAGCAGCTCCCTTACTAGCGGGACAACAGATACGCAGTATTTT
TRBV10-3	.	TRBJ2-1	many	CASTSGNEQFF	TGTGCCAGCACGTCAGGCAATGAGCAGTTCTTC
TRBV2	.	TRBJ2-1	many	CASSEGNVAPGEQFF	TGTGCCAGCAGTGAAGGGAATGTAGCGCCGGGTGAGCAGTTCTTC
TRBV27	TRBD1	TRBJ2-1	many	CASSYSTGGLSSYNEQFF	TGTGCCAGCAGTTATTCGACAGGGGGCCTCAGCTCCTACAATGAGCAGTTCTTC
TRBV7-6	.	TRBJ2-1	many	CASSLAAASSYNEQFF	TGTGCCAGCAGCTTAGCAGCGGCAAGCTCCTACAATGAGCAGTTCTTC
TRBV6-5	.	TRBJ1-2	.	CASSYDTFYGYTF	TGTGCCAGCAGTTACGACACCTTCTATGGCTACACCTTC
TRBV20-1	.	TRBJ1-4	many	CSASPSATNEKLFF	TGCAGCGCTAGTCCCAGTGCAACTAATGAAAAACTGTTTTTT
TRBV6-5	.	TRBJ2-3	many	CASSYYGRGADTQYF	TGTGCCAGCAGTTACTACGGGAGAGGGGCAGATACGCAGTATTTT
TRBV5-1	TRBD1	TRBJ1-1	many	CASSPVGQGAKDTEAFF	TGCGCCAGCAGCCCGGTGGGACAGGGGGCGAAGGACACTGAAGCTTTCTTT
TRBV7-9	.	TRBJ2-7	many	CASSLSVEQYF	TGTGCCAGCAGCTTAAGTGTCGAGCAGTACTTC
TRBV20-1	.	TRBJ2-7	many	CSAKRLEGYEQYF	TGCAGTGCTAAGCGACTAGAAGGCTACGAGCAGTACTTC
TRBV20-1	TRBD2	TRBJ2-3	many	CSADSGRGVDTQYF	TGCAGTGCAGATAGCGGGAGGGGCGTAGATACGCAGTATTTT
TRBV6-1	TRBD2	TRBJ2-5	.	CASSEEGLADQETQYF	TGTGCCAGCAGTGAAGAGGGACTAGCGGACCAAGAGACCCAGTACTTC
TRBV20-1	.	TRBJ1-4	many	CSARGNTGATNEKLFF	TGCAGTGCTAGGGGTAATACGGGGGCAACTAATGAAAAACTGTTTTTT
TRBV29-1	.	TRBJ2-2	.	CSVGGDGELFF	TGCAGCGTTGGAGGGGACGGGGAGCTGTTTTTT
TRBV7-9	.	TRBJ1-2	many	CASSFDRDGYTF	TGTGCCAGCAGCTTTGATAGGGACGGCTACACCTTC
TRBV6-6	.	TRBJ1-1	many	CASSELQGFTEAFF	TGTGCCAGCAGCGAACTTCAGGGTTTCACTGAAGCTTTCTTT
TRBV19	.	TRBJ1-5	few	CATHYVGDSNQPQHF	TGTGCCACCCATTATGTGGGGGATTCCAATCAGCCCCAGCATTTT
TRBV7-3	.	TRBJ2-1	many	CASSLIGGSYNEQFF	TGTGCCAGCAGCTTAATCGGGGGCTCCTACAATGAGCAGTTCTTC
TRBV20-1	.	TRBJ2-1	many	CSAPLDPLNEQFF	TGCAGTGCTCCTTTGGATCCCCTGAATGAGCAGTTCTTC
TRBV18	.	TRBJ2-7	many	CASSPGGRAYEQYF	TGTGCCAGCTCACCTGGCGGCAGGGCCTACGAGCAGTACTTC
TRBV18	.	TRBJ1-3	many	CASSPEGSGNTIYF	TGTGCCAGCTCACCCGAGGGCTCTGGAAACACCATATATTTT
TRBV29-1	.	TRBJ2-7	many	CSVWDTLYEQYF	TGCAGCGTGTGGGACACCCTCTACGAGCAGTACTTC
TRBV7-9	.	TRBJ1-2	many	CASSTPRQNYGYTF	TGTGCCAGCAGCACCCCAAGACAAAACTATGGCTACACCTTC
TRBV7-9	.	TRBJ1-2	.	CASSLGAVNYGYTF	TGTGCCAGCAGCTTAGGGGCCGTAAACTATGGCTACACCTTC
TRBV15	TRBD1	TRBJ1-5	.	CATSRDWGTGGFSNQPQHF	TGTGCCACCAGCAGAGATTGGGGGACAGGGGGATTTAGCAATCAGCCCCAGCATTTT
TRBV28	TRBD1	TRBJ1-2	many	CASSSGQGSYGYTF	TGTGCCAGCAGTTCGGGACAGGGGAGCTATGGCTACACCTTC
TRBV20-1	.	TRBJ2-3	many	CSAGSSTDTQYF	TGCAGTGCGGGGTCTAGCACAGATACGCAGTATTTT
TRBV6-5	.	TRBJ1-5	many	CASSPGRGAEPQHF	TGTGCCAGCAGTCCCGGTAGGGGGGCAGAGCCCCAGCATTTT
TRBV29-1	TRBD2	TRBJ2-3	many	CSVDSGPRSSTDTQYF	TGCAGCGTCGATAGCGGGCCACGTTCTAGCACAGATACGCAGTATTTT
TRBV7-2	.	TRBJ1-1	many	CASSPGARTEAFF	TGTGCCAGCAGCCCGGGGGCGAGGACTGAAGCTTTCTTT
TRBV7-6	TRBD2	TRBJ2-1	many	CASSLRAGEGYNEQFF	TGTGCCAGCAGCCTACGTGCGGGGGAAGGGTACAATGAGCAGTTCTTC
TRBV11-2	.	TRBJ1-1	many	CASSLQLDTEAFF	TGTGCCAGCAGCCTTCAATTGGACACTGAAGCTTTCTTT
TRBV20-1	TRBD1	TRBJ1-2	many	CSARQGGLSGYTF	TGCAGTGCTAGACAGGGGGGTCTTAGCGGCTACACCTTC
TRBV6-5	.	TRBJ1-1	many	CASSYPGGVEAFF	TGTGCCAGCAGTTACCCTGGGGGCGTTGAAGCTTTCTTT
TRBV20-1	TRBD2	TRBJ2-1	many	CSAKTSGDYNEQFF	TGCAGTGCAAAGACTAGCGGGGATTACAATGAGCAGTTCTTC